This T cell receptor beta chain was obtained from a study of PD-1 blockade in mismatch repair-deficient tumors. The overall study: Patients had over 10 mismatch repair-deficient cancer types, all previously treated and progressing.

The V and J ends lost 0 bases and 3 bases, in that order; junction bases with no gene match: 12. Germline CDR1 is SGHRS and CDR2 is YFSETQ. CDR3 length equals 18 residues. Study-wide findings and caveats: After pembrolizumab, tumor-resident clones rose rapidly, then generally contracted before radiologic responses.

All patients were mismatch repair deficient, assessed by either PCR or immunohistochemistry. Regarding this clone: Antigen unknown.

Clones were sequenced by immunoSEQ multiplex PCR, and TCRdb holds only the in-frame ones, with some missing. The table records roughly 16,000 clones, about 80% of them present only once. The chain is built from TRBV5-1 and TRBJ2-7; TRBD2 matches 10 bases. The sample here was PBMCs, taken 4 weeks after starting pembrolizumab. The TCR was taken from an adult with mismatch repair-deficient cancer. The CDR3 nucleotides read TGCGCCAGCAGCTTGGGGCTAGCGGGAGACACCCTCCGCTACGAGCAGTACTTC. Its protein product is CASSLGLAGDTLRYEQYF.